The 27 T cell receptor beta chains presented below share a single source sample, sequenced in a study of CD8 T cells in Susac syndrome. The RNA input was roughly 0.45 to 1 ug, and it was reverse transcribed with random hexamers. TCRdb ran MiXCR on the immunoSEQ multiplex PCR reads and lists one entry per CDR3 protein. The data hold approximately 170,000 distinct CDR3 sequences, with about 90% observed a single time. Sequencing was done on a sample of CD4+ T cells from PBMCs. Source of these receptors: a human donor in good health.

This clonotype came up a few times. The chain employs TRBV12-3 or TRBV12-4 and TRBJ2-2; D not resolved. V lost 2 bases, J lost 0 bases, and 4 bases lay in between. This CDR3 has 14 residues. CDR3 sequence reads: CASSLSANTGELFF. In DNA form, the CDR3 reads TGTGCCAGCAGTTTAAGCGCGAACACCGGGGAGCTGTTTTTT.

V and J are TRBV14 and TRBJ2-1; TRBD2 matches 9 bases. This CDR3 has 14 residues. The J segment lost 7 bases and the V segment lost 2 bases, leaving 3 bases of the junction unmatched. CDR1 SGHDN and CDR2 FVKESK come from the germline V gene. CDR3 protein: CASSQLAGSNEQFF. CDR3 nucleotide sequence: TGTGCCAGCAGCCAACTAGCGGGATCGAATGAGCAGTTCTTC.

The rearrangement joins TRBV7-9 to TRBJ2-6; D call uncertain. V gave up 1 base and J gave up 1 base, with 14 bases separating them. CDR3 size: 18 residues. The V gene's germline CDR1 is SEHNR and CDR2 FQNEAQ (reference sequence). CDR3 sequence (DNA): TGTGCCAGCAGCTTAGGCAGAGAGAGCCTTTCTGGGGCCAACGTCCTGACTTTC. This codes for CASSLGRESLSGANVLTF.

V is TRBV29-1 and J is TRBJ2-2; 8 bases line up with TRBD1. Germline CDR1 and CDR2: SQVTM and ANQGSEA. Trimming took 5 bases from V and 6 from J; bases not matched to a gene: 8. The CDR3 sequence is 14 residues long. CDR3 amino acids: CSVRARGPAGELFF. The CDR3, as DNA: TGCAGCGTTAGAGCCAGGGGGCCTGCCGGGGAGCTGTTTTTT.

J is TRBJ2-3 and V is TRBV20-1; the D gene is possibly TRBD2 (6 bases). V was trimmed by 7 bases and J by 4 bases, leaving 12 bases between them. The CDR3 totals 12 residues. The germline CDR1 and CDR2 sequences are DFQATT and SNEGSKA (reference sequence). As DNA, the CDR3 is TGCAGTGGGGAGGCCGAGCCAGATACGCAGTATTTT. Translating gives CSGEAEPDTQYF.

The genes are TRBV19 and TRBJ1-1, with a tentative D call TRBD1 (6 bases). The CDR3 length is 15 residues. The germline gives CDR1 LNHDA, CDR2 SQIVND (reference sequence). V lost 6 bases, J lost 4 bases, and 18 bases lay in between. CDR3: CASRTGGGQSTEAFF. CDR3 DNA: TGTGCCAGTAGGACCGGAGGGGGGCAAAGCACTGAAGCTTTCTTT.

This chain uses TRBV28 with TRBJ2-5; TRBD1 is a possible D gene (7 bases). Per germline, CDR1 MDHEN and CDR2 SYDVKM. Trimming took off 2 bases at V and 2 bases at J, with 12 bases between the two ends. The CDR3 has 15 amino acids. The CDR3 spells CASSLVAGQQETQYF. As DNA, the CDR3 is TGTGCCAGCAGTTTAGTTGCGGGACAGCAAGAGACCCAGTACTTC.

This chain links TRBV7-9 with TRBJ1-4; D may be TRBD1 (6 bases). This CDR3 has 14 amino acids. Trimming removed 5 bases at V and 5 bases at J, with 12 bases between. Germline V CDR1 and CDR2: SEHNR, FQNEAQ (reference sequence). The CDR3 here is CASSPGQLNEKLFF. The CDR3 region has the DNA TGTGCCAGCAGCCCCGGACAGCTGAATGAAAAACTGTTTTTT.

This sequence joins TRBV28 and TRBJ2-6; D unclear. V lost 6 bases and J 2 bases, leaving 11 bases between the germline ends. The CDR3 totals 15 residues. The germline V gene encodes CDR1 MDHEN and CDR2 SYDVKM. The CDR3 bases are TGTGCCAGCAGGCGAAGGTCGGCTGGGGCCAACGTCCTGACTTTC. It codes for CASRRRSAGANVLTF.

The chain combines TRBV20-1 with TRBJ2-2; 8 nucleotides line up with TRBD1. Unmatched junction bases numbered 7, after V lost 6 bases and J lost 4 bases. The CDR3 sequence is 14 residues long. Germline lookup yields CDR1 DFQATT and CDR2 SNEGSKA (reference sequence). CDR3 amino acids: CSARTGPGTGELFF. The DNA for the CDR3 is TGCAGTGCCAGGACAGGGCCCGGCACCGGGGAGCTGTTTTTT.

The genes are TRBV6-2 or TRBV6-3 and TRBJ2-7; 10 nucleotides agree with TRBD1. CDR1 MNHEY and CDR2 SVGEGT come from the germline V gene. There are 15 residues in the CDR3. V lost 5 bases, J lost 3 bases, and 7 bases stayed unmatched. The CDR3 DNA reads as TGTGCCAGCAGTGGGGGACAGGGGCGAATCTACGAGCAGTACTTC. This encodes CASSGGQGRIYEQYF.

V and J are TRBV20-1 and TRBJ1-4, with 11 bases aligning to TRBD1. Per germline, CDR1 DFQATT and CDR2 SNEGSKA (reference sequence). This CDR3 has 15 residues. V lost 3 bases, J lost 6 bases, and 6 bases stayed unmatched. CDR3 DNA: TGCAGTGCTAGCGCCGGGGGACAGGGGGATGAAAAACTGTTTTTT. It encodes CSASAGGQGDEKLFF.

The chain combines TRBV9 with TRBJ2-7; possibly TRBD2 for D (6 bases). V was shortened by 4 bases and J by 3 bases, with 20 bases between the two germline ends. Germline lookup yields CDR1 SGDLS and CDR2 YYNGEE. The CDR3 length is 16 residues. CDR3 sequence reads: CASSPQEGPYVYEQYF. The CDR3 DNA sequence: TGTGCCAGCAGCCCCCAGGAGGGGCCCTACGTCTACGAGCAGTACTTC.

The chain recombines TRBV19 with TRBJ1-1; D remains unclear. From germline, CDR1 is LNHDA and CDR2 SQIVND (reference sequence). V lost 6 bases to trimming and J lost 1 base, with 12 bases between them. The CDR3 has 14 residues. Here the CDR3 DNA reads TGTGCCAGTAGACGGACCTCCGAGAACACTGAAGCTTTCTTT. It translates to CASRRTSENTEAFF. Full variable domain (outside the CDR3, taken from reference TRBV19 and TRBJ1-1): DGGITQSPKYLFRKEGQNVTLSCEQNLNHDAMYWYRQDPGQGLRLIYYSQIVNDFQKGDIAEGYSVSREKKESFPLTVTSAQKNPTAFYLCASRRTSENTEAFFGQGTRLTVV.

The rearrangement uses TRBV6-2 or TRBV6-3 and TRBJ1-2; D ambiguous. Between the trimmed V and J ends, which lost 4 bases and 4 bases, there was a span of 10 bases. Germline CDR1 MNHEY, CDR2 SVGEGT. CDR3 length: 13 residues. CDR3 protein: CASSSGRTYGYTF. The CDR3 DNA reads TGTGCCAGCAGTTCGGGCAGGACCTATGGCTACACCTTC.

The chain combines TRBV7-2 with TRBJ1-2, with 10 positions matching TRBD1. CDR3 length: 14 amino acids. Trimming cost V 4 bases and J 7 bases; bases outside gene matches: 6. CDR1 and CDR2 (germline): SGHTA, FQGNSA. In DNA, the CDR3 is TGTGCCAGCAGCTCGGGACAGGGGATTGGTGGCTACACCTTC. Translating it yields CASSSGQGIGGYTF.

The chain's CDR3 is CASSLDVNYGYTF. The CDR3, as DNA: TGTGCCAGTAGTCTGGACGTAAACTATGGCTACACCTTC. The genes are TRBV19 and TRBJ1-2; D is ambiguous. CDR3 length equals 13 residues. V lost 5 bases and J 2 bases, leaving 9 bases between the germline ends. CDR1 and CDR2 from the germline V gene are LNHDA and SQIVND (reference sequence).

As DNA, the CDR3 is TGTGCCAGCGCAACAGGGATGAACTATGGCTACACCTTC. Its translation: CASATGMNYGYTF. The chain is built from TRBV7-2 and TRBJ1-2, with D possibly TRBD1 on 6 matching bases. Germline V lookup: CDR1 SGHTA, CDR2 FQGNSA. CDR3 length: 13 amino acids. The V end was cut by 8 bases, the J end by 2 bases, with 12 bases between.

The rearrangement links TRBV24-1 to TRBJ2-3; D may be TRBD1 or TRBD2 (7 bases each). Germline V gene data show CDR1 as KGHDR and CDR2 as SFDVKD. CDR3 length: 15 residues. Trimming removed 12 bases at V and 2 bases at J, with 20 bases between. CDR3 nucleotides: TGTGCCGCTGTTGGCAGGGGGGGCTTCACAGATACGCAGTATTTT. Protein sequence: CAAVGRGGFTDTQYF.

V and J are TRBV6-2 or TRBV6-3 and TRBJ1-1, with D perhaps TRBD1 (6 bases). V lost 7 bases and J lost 1, with 10 bases in between. This CDR3 has 13 residues. The V gene's germline CDR1 is MNHEY and CDR2 SVGEGT. This chain's CDR3 is CASNLQGNTEAFF. The CDR3 DNA reads TGTGCCAGCAACTTACAGGGGAACACTGAAGCTTTCTTT.

The chain employs TRBV5-7 and TRBJ1-3; D gene ambiguous. TRBV5-7 is designated an ORF whose function remains uncertain. The CDR3 spans 14 residues. V was cut by 4 bases and J by 4 bases, with 12 bases left in between. The CDR3 region is CASSLTQTGNTIYF. DNA for the CDR3: TGTGCCAGCAGCCTGACCCAAACGGGAAACACCATATATTTT.

This chain uses TRBV2 with TRBJ1-2, with D hard to call. V gave up 6 bases and J gave up 0 bases, with 11 bases separating them. The CDR3 is 14 amino acids. CDR1 is SNHLY and CDR2 is FYNNEI in the germline V gene. The CDR3 spells CASRESNSNYGYTF. CDR3 nucleotide sequence: TGTGCCAGCAGGGAGTCGAACTCTAACTATGGCTACACCTTC.

The DNA of the CDR3 is TGTGCCAGCAGGATACGGGCCGACTACACTCCAGCAACTAATGAAAAACTGTTTTTT. Translation gives CASRIRADYTPATNEKLFF. This chain connects TRBV6-2 or TRBV6-3 to TRBJ1-4; no firm D call. This CDR3 has 19 amino acids. The V end was cut by 6 bases, the J end by 0 bases, with 23 bases between. Germline lookup yields CDR1 MNHEY and CDR2 SVGEGT.

This CDR3 is CASSLPTSGVRYTQYF. DNA for the CDR3: TGTGCCAGCAGTTTACCAACTAGCGGGGTCAGATATACGCAGTATTTT. The chain joins TRBV28 to TRBJ2-3; 10 bases match TRBD2. Per the germline V gene, CDR1 is MDHEN and CDR2 is SYDVKM. V shed 2 bases, J shed 7 bases, and the junction held 9 bases outside the gene matches. CDR3 length: 16 residues.

The rearrangement joins TRBV7-9 to TRBJ2-5, with 7 bases that match TRBD1. This CDR3 is built from 14 residues. J gave up 1 base and V 5 bases, and 4 bases lay outside the gene matches. The germline V gene encodes CDR1 SEHNR and CDR2 FQNEAQ (reference sequence). CDR3 protein: CASSQGQSQETQYF. In nucleotides, the CDR3 is TGTGCCAGCAGCCAGGGACAGAGCCAAGAGACCCAGTACTTC.

This clonotype appeared a single time. The chain carries TRBV15 and TRBJ2-4, with 8 bases matching TRBD1. Germline assignment: CDR1 LNHNV and CDR2 YYDKDF (reference sequence). The CDR3 contains 14 residues. Trimming at V came to 2 bases and at J to 7 bases, leaving 4 bases not matched to a gene. The CDR3 region has the DNA TGTGCCACCAGCAGACAGGGGGCTGGGAACATTCAGTACTTC. Encoded protein: CATSRQGAGNIQYF.

This chain connects TRBV2 to TRBJ2-5, with TRBD1 matching over 7 bases. Germline loops: CDR1 SNHLY, CDR2 FYNNEI. V was pared by 6 bases and J by 3 bases, with 1 base of the junction left unmatched. This CDR3 is 12 amino acids long. This chain's CDR3 is CASSDREETQYF. DNA for the CDR3: TGTGCCAGCAGCGACAGGGAAGAGACCCAGTACTTC.